The entry below describes one T cell receptor beta chain. This entry is derived from a study of blood T cell repertoires in COVID-19. The repertoire was sequenced with immunoSEQ multiplex PCR; TCRdb's copy has only in-frame clones and lacks some. The table has some 90,000 clones, approximately 87% seen once. In germline, CDR1 is SGHNT, CDR2 YENEEA. The CDR3 covers 13 residues. The V gene lost 5 bases and the J gene lost 5 bases, with 10 bases spanning the gap. The chain has TRBV11-3 and TRBJ2-1; no clear D gene. The sequenced sample was peripheral blood. This receptor was taken from a human donor in a cohort sampled during active COVID-19. The CDR3 sequence is CASSIDLNNEQFF. CDR3 in DNA: TGTGCCAGCAGCATCGACTTGAACAATGAGCAGTTCTTC.